This TCR beta chain was identified in a study of cytomegalovirus exposure and HLA in healthy donors. The study's findings and limits: Later analysis associated a missense DCLRE1C variant with TCR beta V- and J-gene trimming.

The trim removed 0 bases at V and 2 bases at J, leaving 1 base unmatched. The length of the CDR3 is 16 residues. CDR1 is SGDLS, CDR2 YYNGEE, per germline. As concerns this clone: Its target is not known.

Researchers ran the PCR with 60 Vbeta and 13 Jbeta primers. Measured with immunoSEQ multiplex PCR; TCRdb has only the in-frame clones, and not every one. The sample contains about 150,000 clones, 80% to 90% of which appear only once. The rearrangement uses TRBV9 and TRBJ2-2, with TRBD2 matching 10 bases. The sequencing input was PBMCs. The receptor was derived from a man in his fifties or sixties in good health and CMV-seropositive. In DNA form, the CDR3 reads TGTGCCAGCAGCGTAGCACTAGCGGGAAACACCGGGGAGCTGTTTTTT. Protein: CASSVALAGNTGELFF.